These 22 T cell receptor beta chains were all obtained from the same sample, sequenced in a study of T cell changes during pregnancy in multiple sclerosis. Clones were sequenced by immunoSEQ multiplex PCR, and TCRdb holds only the in-frame ones, with some missing. Here the sample spans just over 60,000 clones, about 90% being singletons. This specimen was peripheral blood, taken in the second trimester of pregnancy. The receptors stem from a female donor in good health, enrolled as a control in a pregnancy study.

This clone was observed once. The chain recombines TRBV7-6 with TRBJ2-7, with D perhaps TRBD2 (6 bases). CDR1 is SGHVS, CDR2 FNYEAQ, per germline. The CDR3 has 14 residues. V was shortened by 6 bases and J by 2 bases, with 14 bases between the two germline ends. The CDR3 protein is CASRRTEGPYEQYF. In nucleotides, the CDR3 is TGTGCCAGCAGACGTACGGAGGGTCCCTACGAGCAGTACTTC.

The chain uses TRBV28 and TRBJ2-1, with 8 nucleotides matching TRBD2. V gave up 5 bases and J gave up 0 bases; unmatched junction bases: 15. This CDR3 has 19 residues. Germline lookup yields CDR1 MDHEN and CDR2 SYDVKM. The CDR3 nucleotides read TGTGCCAGCAGTCCCCCGCTAGCGGGTGTGGTCAGCTCCTACAATGAGCAGTTCTTC. Translation gives CASSPPLAGVVSSYNEQFF.

The chain couples TRBV20-1 to TRBJ2-5; no firm D call. Deletions cut 0 bases from V and 3 bases from J, with 2 bases between. CDR3 length: 11 amino acids. Germline V lookup: CDR1 DFQATT, CDR2 SNEGSKA (reference sequence). As DNA, the CDR3 is TGCAGTGCTAGAGATAAAGAGACCCAGTACTTC. Its protein is CSARDKETQYF.

The chain joins TRBV7-9 to TRBJ2-7, with 9 bases aligning to TRBD1. The ends lost 5 bases at V and 2 bases at J; junction bases unmatched: 10. Looked up from germline, CDR1 is SEHNR and CDR2 is FQNEAQ (reference sequence). The CDR3 is 16 amino acids. The CDR3: CASSHAGRTGAYEQYF. In nucleotides, the CDR3 is TGTGCCAGCAGCCACGCTGGGAGGACAGGGGCCTACGAGCAGTACTTC. The full variable domain, with the rest looked up from reference TRBV7-9 and TRBJ2-7, is DTGVSQNPRHKITKRGQNVTFRCDPISEHNRLYWYRQTLGQGPEFLTYFQNEAQLEKSRLLSDRFSAERPKGSFSTLEIQRTEQGDSAMYLCASSHAGRTGAYEQYFGPGTRLTVT.

The chain carries TRBV30 and TRBJ2-5, with D possibly being TRBD1 (7 bases). CDR1 GTSNPN and CDR2 SVGIG come from the germline V gene (reference sequence). This CDR3 has 14 residues. The V end was cut by 1 base, the J end by 5 bases, with 14 bases between. The CDR3 region has the DNA TGTGCCTGGAGTGGCTCAGGGGGGTGGGAGACCCAGTACTTC. This codes for CAWSGSGGWETQYF.

The chain carries TRBV6-1 and TRBJ2-5, with 7 bases that match TRBD2. The CDR3 runs 14 residues. The germline V gene encodes CDR1 MNHNS and CDR2 SASEGT. The V segment lost 0 bases and the J segment 2 bases; nucleotides outside the gene matches: 0. The CDR3 nucleotides read TGTGCCAGCAGTGAAGCGGGGGGGCAAGAGACCCAGTACTTC. The encoded protein is CASSEAGGQETQYF.

The V gene is TRBV6-6, the J gene TRBJ2-7, with a tentative D call TRBD2 (6 bases). Germline assignment: CDR1 MNHNY and CDR2 SVGAGI (reference sequence). CDR3 length: 15 residues. V lost 2 bases, J lost 6 bases, and 17 bases lay in between. The CDR3 is CASSYLLGGEPEQYF. The CDR3 region has the DNA TGTGCCAGCAGTTACCTGCTTGGAGGGGAGCCCGAGCAGTACTTC.

V and J are TRBV6-5 and TRBJ2-1, with TRBD1 as a possible D gene (5 bases). The germline V gene has CDR1 MNHEY and CDR2 SVGAGI. The length of the CDR3 is 14 residues. Between the trimmed V and J ends, which lost 5 bases and 0 bases, there was a span of 8 bases. The CDR3 region has the DNA TGTGCCAGCAGTCCAGACAGCTCCTACAATGAGCAGTTCTTC. Its protein is CASSPDSSYNEQFF.

V and J are TRBV5-4 and TRBJ2-5; 7 nucleotides line up with TRBD1. This CDR3 is built from 13 residues. The germline CDR1 and CDR2 sequences are SGHNT and YYREEE (reference sequence). Trimming cost V 4 bases and J 0 bases; bases outside gene matches: 0. CDR3 region: CASSTGDQETQYF. CDR3 sequence (DNA): TGTGCCAGCAGCACAGGGGACCAAGAGACCCAGTACTTC.

The V and J genes are TRBV7-2 and TRBJ1-5; D gene uncertain. The CDR3 sequence is 15 residues long. CDR1 SGHTA and CDR2 FQGNSA come from the germline V gene. V shed 0 bases and J shed 5 bases, with 11 bases lying between them. The chain's CDR3 is CASSLASGLDQPQHF. The CDR3 DNA reads as TGTGCCAGCAGCTTAGCTTCGGGGTTGGATCAGCCCCAGCATTTT.

The chain links TRBV5-1 to TRBJ2-2, with 8 bases fitting TRBD1. The CDR3 contains 16 residues. CDR1 and CDR2 from the germline V gene are SGHRS and YFSETQ. Losses at the gene ends were 6 bases for V and 2 bases for J; bases not matched to a gene: 9. Here the CDR3 reads CASNLDGQGNTGELFF. The CDR3 DNA follows: TGCGCCAGCAACCTAGACGGACAGGGTAACACCGGGGAGCTGTTTTTT.

The chain employs TRBV7-3 and TRBJ2-3, with D possibly being TRBD2 (6 bases). Germline V gene data show CDR1 as SGHTA and CDR2 as FQGTGA. Between the trimmed V and J ends, which lost 3 bases and 2 bases, there was a span of 9 bases. This CDR3 has 14 residues. CDR3 bases: TGTGCCAGCAGCTTGGGGGGAAACACAGATACGCAGTATTTT. Amino acid sequence: CASSLGGNTDTQYF.

The CDR3 DNA reads as TGCGCCAGCAGCCAAGGGGACAGCCGACAATACAATGAGCAGTTCTTC. This encodes CASSQGDSRQYNEQFF. The chain joins TRBV4-3 to TRBJ2-1; TRBD1 aligns across 7 bases. Trimming at V came to 1 base and at J to 4 bases, leaving 7 bases not matched to a gene. Germline loops: CDR1 LGHNA, CDR2 YSLEER. The CDR3 extends over 16 amino acids.

Here the CDR3 DNA reads TGCGCCAGCAGCCAAGGGACAGGGGTATCGGAGACCCAGTACTTC. This codes for CASSQGTGVSETQYF. This rearrangement joins TRBV4-3 to TRBJ2-5; the match to TRBD1 covers 9 bases. Germline V gives CDR1 LGHNA, CDR2 YSLEER. V was pared by 1 base and J by 5 bases, with 5 bases of the junction left unmatched. The CDR3 runs 15 residues.

The chain's CDR3 is CASRSARRGPREQYF. CDR3 DNA: TGTGCCAGCAGATCAGCTCGTCGCGGGCCGCGCGAGCAGTACTTC. This chain connects TRBV28 to TRBJ2-7, with D maybe TRBD2 (5 bases). With 6 bases removed from V and 6 bases from J, the gap between germline ends came to 21 bases. The CDR3 consists of 15 residues. From germline, CDR1 is MDHEN and CDR2 SYDVKM.

This clone was observed a single time. V and J are TRBV5-4 and TRBJ2-2; TRBD2 matches at 14 bases. CDR1 is SGHNT and CDR2 is YYREEE in the germline V gene (reference sequence). The CDR3 is made up of 17 amino acids. With V trimmed by 4 bases and J by 6 bases, 8 bases remained unmatched. The CDR3, as DNA: TGTGCCAGCAGCCATCCGGGACTAGCGGGAGTGGCCGGGGAGCTGTTTTTT. Protein product: CASSHPGLAGVAGELFF.

The chain has TRBV7-2 and TRBJ2-5; 11 nucleotides match TRBD1. J gave up 4 bases and V 5 bases, and 6 bases lay outside the gene matches. CDR1 is SGHTA and CDR2 is FQGNSA in the germline V gene. The CDR3 totals 15 residues. The CDR3 nucleotides read TGTGCCAGCAGCCCGAGGGACAGGGGGATAGAGACCCAGTACTTC. Protein product: CASSPRDRGIETQYF.

This chain connects TRBV9 to TRBJ1-1; 9 bases are a match to TRBD1. Germline V gives CDR1 SGDLS, CDR2 YYNGEE. After removal of 0 bases from V and 1 base from J, the junction contained 4 bases not matched to a gene. CDR3 length equals 16 residues. The DNA of the CDR3 is TGTGCCAGCAGCGTAGTTGACAGGGGGTGGAACACTGAAGCTTTCTTT. Translating gives CASSVVDRGWNTEAFF. Drawing the rest from reference TRBV9 and TRBJ1-1, the complete variable domain is DSGVTQTPKHLITATGQRVTLRCSPRSGDLSVYWYQQSLDQGLQFLIQYYNGEERAKGNILERFSAQQFPDLHSELNLSSLELGDSALYFCASSVVDRGWNTEAFFGQGTRLTVV.

This chain links TRBV4-3 with TRBJ2-1, with D tentatively TRBD2 (6 bases). CDR1 and CDR2 (germline): LGHNA, YSLEER. V was shortened by 0 bases and J by 12 bases, with 18 bases between the two germline ends. There are 15 residues in the CDR3. The CDR3, as DNA: TGCGCCAGCAGCCAAGAATCGGGACTGGCCACAGGGCAGTTCTTC. It translates to CASSQESGLATGQFF.

V usage is TRBV5-4 and J usage is TRBJ2-1; D ambiguous. The CDR3 loop spans 12 amino acids. Trimming took 1 base from V and 13 from J, leaving 12 bases between them. The germline gives CDR1 SGHNT, CDR2 YYREEE (reference sequence). CDR3 region: CASSLLYSAQFF. The CDR3 DNA reads as TGTGCCAGCAGCTTGTTATACTCCGCTCAGTTCTTC.

J is TRBJ1-3 and V is TRBV9, with D perhaps matching TRBD1 (6 bases). V gave up 0 bases and J gave up 0 bases, with 10 bases separating them. CDR1 and CDR2 from the germline V gene are SGDLS and YYNGEE. This CDR3 is 16 amino acids long. Here the CDR3 reads CASSVGTGHSGNTIYF. As DNA, the CDR3 is TGTGCCAGCAGCGTAGGAACGGGACACTCTGGAAACACCATATATTTT.

The CDR3 loop reads CASRPSGTARGYTF. The DNA for the CDR3 is TGTGCCAGCAGACCCTCCGGGACAGCCCGAGGGTACACCTTC. J is TRBJ1-2 and V is TRBV27; 7 bases are shared with TRBD1. This CDR3 contains 14 residues. Germline lookup yields CDR1 MNHEY and CDR2 SMNVEV (reference sequence). Trimming took 6 bases from V and 11 from J; bases not matched to a gene: 15.